The next 31 T cell receptor beta chains were all read from a single sample in a study of cytomegalovirus exposure and HLA in healthy donors. PCR used 60 Vbeta primers and 13 Jbeta primers. Here immunoSEQ multiplex PCR was the method, and the copy in TCRdb shows in-frame clones only, minus some. The data contain some 120,000 clones, roughly 69% of them singletons. What was sequenced was PBMCs. The receptors were gathered from a woman between 40 and 50 years old in good health and CMV-seropositive.

This chain uses TRBV6-5 with TRBJ1-1; the D gene is possibly TRBD1 (5 bases). In germline, CDR1 is MNHEY, CDR2 SVGAGI. The CDR3 sequence is 15 residues long. Between the trimmed V and J ends, which lost 7 bases and 0 bases, there was a span of 15 bases. The CDR3: CASTESTDMNTEAFF. CDR3 nucleotides: TGTGCCAGCACCGAGTCGACAGACATGAACACTGAAGCTTTCTTT.

The rearrangement links TRBV4-3 to TRBJ2-7, with 10 bases aligning to TRBD1. V shed 1 base and J 5 bases; nucleotides not matched to a gene: 5. From germline, CDR1 is LGHNA and CDR2 YSLEER. The CDR3 loop spans 15 amino acids. CDR3 residues: CASSQGTGGFDEQYF. CDR3 in DNA: TGCGCCAGCAGCCAAGGGACAGGGGGATTCGACGAGCAGTACTTC.

The chain has TRBV7-6 and TRBJ2-7; perhaps TRBD1 as D (6 bases). CDR3 length: 12 residues. V shed 5 bases and J shed 7 bases, with 12 bases lying between them. Germline-derived CDR1 and CDR2 are SGHVS and FNYEAQ. CDR3 residues: CASSPVTGEQYF. In DNA, the CDR3 is TGTGCCAGCAGCCCGGTCACAGGGGAGCAGTACTTC.

This clone has just one count. The chain combines TRBV7-2 with TRBJ2-5; D is undetermined. CDR1 is SGHTA and CDR2 is FQGNSA in the germline V gene. The CDR3 sequence is 15 residues long. The V gene lost 2 bases and the J gene lost 5 bases, with 15 bases spanning the gap. DNA for the CDR3: TGTGCCAGCAGCTTATCGTCGGCTAGGCGGGAGACCCAGTACTTC. Translating gives CASSLSSARRETQYF.

This rearrangement joins TRBV6-1 to TRBJ1-2; D possibly corresponds to TRBD1 (5 bases). V lost 4 bases and J 7 bases, leaving 13 bases between the germline ends. CDR3 length: 13 residues. Germline V gives CDR1 MNHNS, CDR2 SASEGT. The CDR3 region is CASSASREGGYTF. In nucleotides, the CDR3 is TGTGCCAGCAGTGCCTCCAGGGAAGGTGGCTACACCTTC.

The sample holds a few counts of this clone. The rearrangement links TRBV27 to TRBJ2-3; 9 positions agree with TRBD2. The V segment lost 6 bases and the J segment 2 bases; nucleotides outside the gene matches: 3. The germline CDR1 and CDR2 sequences are MNHEY and SMNVEV (reference sequence). This CDR3 comprises 14 residues. In DNA, the CDR3 is TGTGCCAGCAGGCTAGCGGGGAACACAGATACGCAGTATTTT. Translating it yields CASRLAGNTDTQYF.

In its sample, this clone was seen a few times. V gene TRBV29-1 combines with J gene TRBJ2-7; 8 positions match TRBD1. Germline V gene sequence: CDR1 SQVTM, CDR2 ANQGSEA. This CDR3 spans 12 amino acids. V was clipped by 7 bases and J by 0 bases; unmatched bases: 2. CDR3 bases: TGCAGCGCACAGGGGGACTCCTACGAGCAGTACTTC. Its protein is CSAQGDSYEQYF.

This chain links TRBV29-1 with TRBJ1-2; TRBD1 matches 8 bases. The CDR3 contains 13 residues. The V gene's germline CDR1 is SQVTM and CDR2 ANQGSEA. Unmatched junction bases numbered 7, after V lost 6 bases and J lost 4 bases. CDR3 nucleotides: TGCAGCGTGACAGGGGTTGGGACCTATGGCTACACCTTC. This codes for CSVTGVGTYGYTF.

This clone was recorded only once. The chain employs TRBV30 and TRBJ1-1; TRBD1 might be the D (5 bases). Trimming took 2 bases from V and 1 from J, leaving 17 bases between them. This CDR3 has 16 residues. The germline CDR1 and CDR2 sequences are GTSNPN and SVGIG (reference sequence). CDR3: CAWSSGDGRPNTEAFF. CDR3 bases: TGTGCCTGGAGTAGCGGGGACGGGCGTCCGAACACTGAAGCTTTCTTT.

This clone showed up just once. The chain recombines TRBV4-1 with TRBJ1-2, with 9 bases identical to TRBD1. V lost 3 bases to trimming and J lost 9 bases; unmatched junction nucleotides: 8. The CDR3 extends over 14 amino acids. Germline V gives CDR1 MGHRA, CDR2 YSYEKL. CDR3 nucleotides: TGCGCCAGCAGCCACATCACAGGGGGCGGGCGCTACACCTTC. Amino acid sequence: CASSHITGGGRYTF.

This clone was observed a handful of times. The chain is built from TRBV6-5 and TRBJ1-4; D may be TRBD1 (6 bases). The germline V gene has CDR1 MNHEY and CDR2 SVGAGI. V dropped 2 bases and J dropped 8 bases, with 15 bases sitting between them. The CDR3 is 15 residues long. The CDR3: CASSYTQGFREKLFF. The CDR3 nucleotides read TGTGCCAGCAGTTACACCCAGGGGTTTCGGGAAAAACTGTTTTTT.

This chain uses TRBV7-2 with TRBJ2-3; D remains ambiguous. The ends were cut back, 2 bases at V and 1 base at J, with 7 bases in the middle. The CDR3 is 14 residues long. Germline V gives CDR1 SGHTA, CDR2 FQGNSA. CDR3 sequence: CASSLPFRTDTQYF. DNA of the CDR3: TGTGCCAGCAGCTTACCCTTCCGCACAGATACGCAGTATTTT.

The chain uses TRBV15 and TRBJ1-5; a weak D match, TRBD1 (6 bases). CDR3 length equals 14 residues. The V end was cut by 3 bases, the J end by 8 bases, with 14 bases between. Looked up from germline, CDR1 is LNHNV and CDR2 is YYDKDF (reference sequence). This CDR3 reads CATSSARGAKPQHF. The CDR3 DNA reads TGTGCCACCAGCAGTGCACGGGGGGCGAAGCCCCAGCATTTT. Combining the CDR3 with reference TRBV15 and TRBJ1-5 gives the whole variable domain DAMVIQNPRYQVTQFGKPVTLSCSQTLNHNVMYWYQQKSSQAPKLLFHYYDKDFNNEADTPDNFQSRRPNTSFCFLDIRSPGLGDTAMYLCATSSARGAKPQHFGDGTRLSIL.

This clone was observed a few times. V gene TRBV21-1 combines with J gene TRBJ1-5; the D call of TRBD1 is as the table states it, not checked on the DNA. TRBV21-1 counts as a pseudogene. This CDR3 contains 18 residues. The CDR3 is CASSCLGTGRYSNQPQHF. CDR3 DNA: TGTGCCAGCAGCTGCCTCGGGACAGGTCGATATAGCAATCAGCCCCAGCATTTT.

The genes are TRBV19 and TRBJ1-2; possibly TRBD1 for D (6 bases). CDR3 length equals 14 residues. Germline V gives CDR1 LNHDA, CDR2 SQIVND (reference sequence). Trimming pared 6 bases from V and 5 bases from J, leaving 16 bases between. CDR3 amino acids: CASRGGVFEYGYTF. In DNA, the CDR3 is TGTGCCAGTAGAGGGGGAGTGTTCGAATATGGCTACACCTTC.

V gene TRBV7-9 combines with J gene TRBJ1-2; D remains ambiguous. This CDR3 contains 13 residues. Per the germline V gene, CDR1 is SEHNR and CDR2 is FQNEAQ (reference sequence). Trimming took off 1 base at V and 3 bases at J, with 6 bases between the two ends. CDR3 amino acids: CASSLESDYGYTF. DNA of the CDR3: TGTGCCAGCAGCTTAGAATCCGACTATGGCTACACCTTC.

This clone was recorded only once. The V call is TRBV19, the J call TRBJ1-5, with a weak D call TRBD1 (5 bases). The CDR3 is 15 amino acids. The germline V and J ends were trimmed by 3 bases and 7 bases, with 16 bases remaining between them. Germline CDR1 is LNHDA and CDR2 is SQIVND (reference sequence). The CDR3 DNA reads as TGTGCCAGTAGTATGTCCCTAGGGGCGAAGCAGCCCCAGCATTTT. Translated, it gives CASSMSLGAKQPQHF.

The chain employs TRBV30 and TRBJ2-7; TRBD1 is a possible D gene (5 bases). The germline V gene has CDR1 GTSNPN and CDR2 SVGIG (reference sequence). This CDR3 comprises 15 residues. The V end lost 0 bases, the J end lost 6 bases, and 18 bases lay between the germline ends. The CDR3 nucleotides read TGTGCCTGGAGTGTAAGCCGGACAAGAGGTTCCGAGCAGTACTTC. Translated, it gives CAWSVSRTRGSEQYF. The complete variable domain, with remaining parts taken from reference TRBV30 and TRBJ2-7, reads SQTIHQWPATLVQPVGSPLSLECTVEGTSNPNLYWYRQAAGRGLQLLFYSVGIGQISSEVPQNLSASRPQDRQFILSSKKLLLSDSGFYLCAWSVSRTRGSEQYFGPGTRLTVT.

The chain carries TRBV27 and TRBJ2-5; D is ambiguous. The germline gives CDR1 MNHEY, CDR2 SMNVEV (reference sequence). This CDR3 spans 14 amino acids. V gave up 3 bases and J gave up 1 base, with 9 bases separating them. This chain's CDR3 is CASSFGGSQETQYF. The CDR3 nucleotides read TGTGCCAGCAGTTTTGGCGGATCCCAAGAGACCCAGTACTTC.

This sequence joins TRBV9 and TRBJ2-1; weak D call: TRBD1 (5 bases). This CDR3 spans 14 amino acids. In germline, CDR1 is SGDLS, CDR2 YYNGEE. V was cut by 3 bases and J by 4 bases, with 11 bases left in between. The CDR3 DNA is TGTGCCAGCAGCGCTCCAACAGGATACAATGAGCAGTTCTTC. Its translation: CASSAPTGYNEQFF.

V gene TRBV11-2 combines with J gene TRBJ2-3, with 10 bases matching TRBD2. Germline lookup yields CDR1 SGHAT and CDR2 FQNNGV. V lost 5 bases to trimming and J lost 4 bases; unmatched junction nucleotides: 15. CDR3 length: 18 residues. CDR3 in DNA: TGTGCCAGCAGCCCAAAACCGGGGACTAGCGTTGATCCAGATACGCAGTATTTT. It codes for CASSPKPGTSVDPDTQYF. The variable domain in full, completed from reference TRBV11-2 and TRBJ2-3, reads EAGVAQSPRYKIIEKRQSVAFWCNPISGHATLYWYQQILGQGPKLLIQFQNNGVVDDSQLPKDRFSAERLKGVDSTLKIQPAKLEDSAVYLCASSPKPGTSVDPDTQYFGPGTRLTVL.

This clone turned up a few times. V and J are TRBV6-1 and TRBJ2-1; 9 bases are a match to TRBD1. This CDR3 comprises 16 residues. With 4 bases clipped from V and 4 bases from J, the junction kept 8 bases outside the gene matches. Germline-derived CDR1 and CDR2 are MNHNS and SASEGT. CDR3 bases: TGTGCCAGCAGTGTTACAGGGGGCATGGGGTACAATGAGCAGTTCTTC. It translates to CASSVTGGMGYNEQFF.

This chain links TRBV18 with TRBJ2-7; a possible D gene is TRBD1 (6 bases). V was cut by 1 base and J by 5 bases, with 9 bases left in between. Germline values: CDR1 KGHSH, CDR2 LQKENI. This CDR3 has 13 amino acids. The CDR3 region is CASSPLDSNEQYF. The CDR3 nucleotides are TGTGCCAGCTCACCACTGGACAGCAACGAGCAGTACTTC. Together with reference TRBV18 and TRBJ2-7, the CDR3 gives the full variable domain: NAGVMQNPRHLVRRRGQEARLRCSPMKGHSHVYWYRQLPEEGLKFMVYLQKENIIDESGMPKERFSAEFPKEGPSILRIQQVVRGDSAAYFCASSPLDSNEQYFGPGTRLTVT.

This clone has a handful of counts. Mismatch with germline at one junction end may stem from a read error. This chain connects TRBV7-9 to TRBJ1-2; D ambiguous. This CDR3 region has 15 residues. Germline CDR1 and CDR2: SEHNR and FQNEAQ (reference sequence). The CDR3 reads CSSSEGLRADYGYTF. In DNA, the CDR3 is TGTTCCAGCAGCGAAGGACTGAGAGCGGACTATGGCTACACCTTC.

J is TRBJ2-7 and V is TRBV28; TRBD2 aligns across 7 bases. CDR1 MDHEN and CDR2 SYDVKM come from the germline V gene. The CDR3 is 13 residues long. J lost 7 bases, V lost 6 bases, and 9 bases had no gene match. CDR3 sequence reads: CASSRTGGREQYF. The CDR3 DNA reads as TGTGCCAGCAGCCGAACGGGAGGCCGGGAGCAGTACTTC.

The chain is built from TRBV5-6 and TRBJ2-7; the D is unclear. Deletions cut 4 bases from V and 3 bases from J, with 14 bases between. Germline CDR1 SGHDT, CDR2 YYEEEE. The CDR3 has 14 amino acids. CDR3 coding DNA: TGTGCCAGCAGCCCGGAGCTGAACAACTACGAGCAGTACTTC. It translates to CASSPELNNYEQYF. Together with reference TRBV5-6 and TRBJ2-7, the CDR3 gives the full variable domain: DAGVTQSPTHLIKTRGQQVTLRCSPKSGHDTVSWYQQALGQGPQFIFQYYEEEERQRGNFPDRFSGHQFPNYSSELNVNALLLGDSALYLCASSPELNNYEQYFGPGTRLTVT.

V and J are TRBV5-1 and TRBJ2-5; D remains unclear. Between the trimmed V and J ends, which lost 5 bases and 2 bases, there was a span of 16 bases. The CDR3 is 15 amino acids. The germline V gene encodes CDR1 SGHRS and CDR2 YFSETQ. The CDR3 DNA sequence: TGCGCCAGCAGTCCCACCCCGGCGGCGCAAGAGACCCAGTACTTC. As protein: CASSPTPAAQETQYF.

This chain uses TRBV28 with TRBJ2-7; 7 positions match TRBD1. The CDR3 spans 14 residues. V trimming: 8 bases; J trimming: 0 bases; junction bases outside the gene matches: 7. Germline V gene sequence: CDR1 MDHEN, CDR2 SYDVKM. The DNA for the CDR3 is TGTGCCAGCTTAGGACAGGCTCCCTCCTACGAGCAGTACTTC. It codes for CASLGQAPSYEQYF.

The rearrangement uses TRBV30 and TRBJ1-6; D remains unclear. V shed 1 base and J shed 6 bases, with 7 bases lying between them. CDR3 size: 13 residues. Per the germline V gene, CDR1 is GTSNPN and CDR2 is SVGIG (reference sequence). The CDR3 DNA follows: TGTGCCTGGAGTGGCAGCGCTAATTCACCCCTCCACTTT. Translation: CAWSGSANSPLHF.

Notes on this clone: Other DNA sequences in the sample encode the same CDR3. The V and J genes are TRBV6-6 and TRBJ1-4; 7 bases agree with TRBD1. The CDR3 has 16 residues. V trimming: 2 bases; J trimming: 5 bases; junction bases outside the gene matches: 8. From germline, CDR1 is MNHNY and CDR2 SVGAGI (reference sequence). This chain's CDR3 is CASSYGQGVTNEKLFF. The CDR3 DNA follows: TGTGCCAGCAGTTACGGGCAGGGGGTCACCAATGAAAAACTGTTTTTT.

The genes are TRBV5-1 and TRBJ2-1, with TRBD2 matching 8 bases. This CDR3 is 14 amino acids long. The V gene's germline CDR1 is SGHRS and CDR2 YFSETQ. Trimming took 4 bases from V and 8 from J; bases not matched to a gene: 8. The CDR3 sequence: CASSRTSQEDEQFF. The CDR3 DNA follows: TGCGCCAGCAGCCGGACTAGCCAAGAGGATGAGCAGTTCTTC.